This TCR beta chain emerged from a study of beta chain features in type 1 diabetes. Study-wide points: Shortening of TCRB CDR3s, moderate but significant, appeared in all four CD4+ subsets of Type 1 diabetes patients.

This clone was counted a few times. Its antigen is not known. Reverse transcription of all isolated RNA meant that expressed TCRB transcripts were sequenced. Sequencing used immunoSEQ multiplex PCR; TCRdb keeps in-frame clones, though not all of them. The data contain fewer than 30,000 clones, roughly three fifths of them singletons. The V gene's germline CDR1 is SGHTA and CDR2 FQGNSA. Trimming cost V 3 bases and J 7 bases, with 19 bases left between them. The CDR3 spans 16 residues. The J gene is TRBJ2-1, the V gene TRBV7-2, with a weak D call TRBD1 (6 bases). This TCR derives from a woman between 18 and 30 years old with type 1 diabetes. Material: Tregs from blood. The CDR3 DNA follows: TGTGCCAGCAGCTTCGTAGCAGGGGATTCGACTAATGAGCAGTTCTTC. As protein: CASSFVAGDSTNEQFF.